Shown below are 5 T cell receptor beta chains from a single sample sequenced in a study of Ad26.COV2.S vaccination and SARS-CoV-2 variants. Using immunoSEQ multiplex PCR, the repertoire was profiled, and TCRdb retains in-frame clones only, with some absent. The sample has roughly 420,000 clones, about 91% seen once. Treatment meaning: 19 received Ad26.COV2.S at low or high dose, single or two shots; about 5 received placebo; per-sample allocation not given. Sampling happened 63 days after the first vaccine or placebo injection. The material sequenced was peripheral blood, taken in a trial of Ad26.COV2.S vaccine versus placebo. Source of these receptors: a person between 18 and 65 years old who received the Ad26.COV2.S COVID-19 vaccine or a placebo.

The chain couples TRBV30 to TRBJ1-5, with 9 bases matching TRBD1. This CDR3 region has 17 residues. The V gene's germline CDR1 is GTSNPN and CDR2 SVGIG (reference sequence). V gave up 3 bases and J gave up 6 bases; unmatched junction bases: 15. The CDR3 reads CAWSAAGTGFSGQPQHF. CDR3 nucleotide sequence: TGTGCCTGGAGCGCCGCCGGGACAGGGTTTTCGGGTCAGCCCCAGCATTTT.

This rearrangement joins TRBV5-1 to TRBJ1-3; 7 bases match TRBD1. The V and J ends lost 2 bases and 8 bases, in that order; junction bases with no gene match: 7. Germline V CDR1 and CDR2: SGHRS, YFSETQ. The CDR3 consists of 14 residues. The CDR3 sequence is CASSFQGVEDTIYF. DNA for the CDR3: TGCGCCAGCAGCTTCCAGGGGGTGGAAGACACCATATATTTT.

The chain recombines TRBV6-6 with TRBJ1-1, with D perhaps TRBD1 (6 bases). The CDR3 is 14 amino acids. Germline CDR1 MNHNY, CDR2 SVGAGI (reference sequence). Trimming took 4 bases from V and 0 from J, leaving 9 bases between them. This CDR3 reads CASSWTDMNTEAFF. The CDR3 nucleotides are TGTGCCAGCAGTTGGACAGACATGAACACTGAAGCTTTCTTT.

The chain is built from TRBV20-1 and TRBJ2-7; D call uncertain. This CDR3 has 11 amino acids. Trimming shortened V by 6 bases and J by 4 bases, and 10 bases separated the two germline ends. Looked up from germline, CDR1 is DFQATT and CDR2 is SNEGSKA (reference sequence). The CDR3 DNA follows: TGCAGTGCCCCCACCCATTACGAGCAGTACTTC. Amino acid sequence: CSAPTHYEQYF.

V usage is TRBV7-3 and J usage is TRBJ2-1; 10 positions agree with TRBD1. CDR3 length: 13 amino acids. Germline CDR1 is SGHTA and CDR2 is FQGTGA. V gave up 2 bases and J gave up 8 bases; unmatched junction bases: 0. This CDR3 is CASSLGTGDEQFF. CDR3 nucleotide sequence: TGTGCCAGCAGCTTAGGGACAGGGGATGAGCAGTTCTTC.